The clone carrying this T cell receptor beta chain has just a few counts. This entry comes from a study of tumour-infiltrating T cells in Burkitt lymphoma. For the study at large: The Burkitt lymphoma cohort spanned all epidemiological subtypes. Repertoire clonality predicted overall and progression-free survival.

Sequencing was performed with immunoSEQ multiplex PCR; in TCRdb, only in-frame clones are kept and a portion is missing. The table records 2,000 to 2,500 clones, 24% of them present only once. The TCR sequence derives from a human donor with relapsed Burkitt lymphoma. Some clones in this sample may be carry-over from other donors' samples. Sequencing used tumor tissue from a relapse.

In nucleotides, the CDR3 is TGTGCCAGCAGGCCCGAAGGAGAGACCCAGTACTTC. This encodes CASRPEGETQYF. The gene calls are TRBV6-6 and TRBJ2-5; D ambiguous. V lost 6 bases and J lost 4, with 9 bases in between. The CDR3 spans 12 residues. Germline lookup yields CDR1 MNHNY and CDR2 SVGAGI (reference sequence).